Listed below are T cell receptor beta chains from one sample, sequenced in a study of cytomegalovirus exposure and HLA in healthy donors. Data came from immunoSEQ multiplex PCR; TCRdb stores just in-frame clones and leaves some out. This table has about 100,000 clones, roughly three quarters appearing once. The sequenced sample consisted of PBMCs. The receptor source for this set is a male donor in good health and CMV-seropositive. CDR3s include the opening cysteine and the closing phenylalanine or tryptophan. A D gene is named only where the DNA matches it firmly. Size values are once, few and many counts, or a class for expanded clones, and some rows have none.

v_call,d_call,j_call,clone_size,cdr3_aa,cdr3_nt
TRBV7-9,TRBD2,TRBJ2-7,.,CASSHPPGLAVYEQYF,TGTGCCAGCAGCCATCCCCCGGGACTAGCGGTCTACGAGCAGTACTTC
TRBV7-7,.,TRBJ2-3,few,CASSLGLGPTDTQYF,TGTGCTAGCAGCTTGGGACTGGGTCCCACAGATACGCAGTATTTT
TRBV10-3,TRBD2,TRBJ2-7,.,CAISESSGGYEQYF,TGTGCCATCAGTGAGAGCTCGGGGGGCTACGAGCAGTACTTC
TRBV7-2,TRBD1,TRBJ1-5,.,CASSLVWDREAGQPQHF,TGTGCCAGCAGCTTAGTGTGGGACAGGGAGGCGGGTCAGCCCCAGCATTTT
TRBV7-9,TRBD2,TRBJ2-1,.,CASSFAGGHNEQFF,TGTGCCAGCAGCTTTGCGGGAGGGCACAATGAGCAGTTCTTC
TRBV7-2,TRBD2,TRBJ2-7,.,CASSSQLAGEIYEQYF,TGTGCCAGCAGCTCCCAACTAGCGGGGGAGATCTACGAGCAGTACTTC
TRBV9,TRBD1,TRBJ2-5,.,CASSARTGRQETQYF,TGTGCCAGCAGCGCTAGGACAGGCCGGCAAGAGACCCAGTACTTC
TRBV4-3,.,TRBJ2-3,.,CASSQAQGDTQYF,TGCGCCAGCAGCCAAGCTCAGGGGGATACGCAGTATTTT
TRBV30,.,TRBJ2-4,.,CAWSRDSNKNIQYF,TGTGCCTGGTCCCGGGACTCCAATAAAAACATTCAGTACTTC
TRBV7-2,.,TRBJ1-5,.,CASSRGGVPWGQPQHF,TGTGCCAGCAGCCGGGGAGGGGTCCCGTGGGGTCAGCCCCAGCATTTT
TRBV14,.,TRBJ2-7,.,CASTPSGLPFEKYF,TGTGCCAGCACCCCGAGCGGACTCCCTTTTGAAAAGTACTTC
TRBV28,TRBD2,TRBJ2-1,once,CASSRARTSGKWGEQFF,TGTGCCAGCAGCCGCGCTCGGACTAGCGGGAAGTGGGGTGAGCAGTTCTTC
TRBV18,TRBD1,TRBJ1-2,.,CASSSQQGADGYTF,TGTGCCAGCTCATCTCAGCAGGGGGCGGATGGCTACACCTTC
TRBV2,TRBD2,TRBJ2-1,.,CASSESSGRNNEQFF,TGTGCCAGCAGTGAATCTAGCGGGAGGAACAATGAGCAGTTCTTC
TRBV28,.,TRBJ2-1,.,CASTPGRAIGDEQFF,TGTGCCAGCACCCCCGGGCGGGCTATCGGCGATGAGCAGTTCTTC
TRBV5-6,.,TRBJ2-2,once,CASSFLAGTSGELFF,TGTGCCAGCAGCTTCCTGGCGGGAACATCCGGGGAGCTGTTTTTT
TRBV5-1,TRBD1,TRBJ1-6,.,CASSRPGQGNSPLHF,TGCGCCAGCAGTCGGCCGGGACAGGGGAACTCACCCCTCCACTTT
TRBV5-1,TRBD1,TRBJ2-5,.,CASSVGQGARETQYF,TGCGCCAGCAGCGTGGGACAGGGGGCGAGAGAGACCCAGTACTTC
TRBV18,.,TRBJ1-2,once,CASSLRTGQSDGYTF,TGTGCCAGCTCACTAAGAACGGGACAATCGGATGGCTACACCTTC
TRBV7-2,TRBD1,TRBJ2-1,.,CASSKQGNEQFF,TGTGCCAGCAGCAAACAGGGGAATGAGCAGTTCTTC
TRBV7-9,.,TRBJ2-7,.,CASSLQSHYEQYF,TGTGCCAGCAGCCTACAGTCACACTACGAGCAGTACTTC
TRBV29-1,.,TRBJ1-3,.,CSVVPGGGNTIYF,TGCAGCGTTGTGCCAGGTGGAGGAAACACCATATATTTT
TRBV7-2,.,TRBJ2-2,.,CASSVDYTGELFF,TGTGCCAGCAGCGTGGACTACACCGGGGAGCTGTTTTTT
TRBV30,.,TRBJ2-5,.,CAWSVLGGGQGTQYF,TGTGCCTGGAGTGTACTTGGGGGGGGGCAGGGGACCCAGTACTTC
TRBV4-3,TRBD1,TRBJ2-7,.,CASSQETGTYEQYF,TGCGCCAGCAGCCAAGAGACAGGGACCTACGAGCAGTACTTC
TRBV7-9,TRBD2,TRBJ2-3,.,CASRGLALDTQYF,TGTGCCAGCAGAGGACTAGCGCTAGATACGCAGTATTTT
TRBV4-3,TRBD1,TRBJ1-4,.,CASSQVTGEREKLFF,TGCGCCAGCAGCCAAGTGACAGGGGAGAGAGAAAAACTGTTTTTT
TRBV28,TRBD1,TRBJ2-1,.,CATLRDRGLDEQFF,TGTGCCACCCTCCGGGACAGGGGGCTGGATGAGCAGTTCTTC
TRBV9,.,TRBJ2-7,.,CASSPGGRTRDEQYF,TGTGCCAGCAGCCCCGGGGGGCGGACTCGGGACGAGCAGTACTTC
TRBV6-6,TRBD2,TRBJ2-7,.,CASRTGLAAYEQYF,TGTGCCAGCCGCACAGGACTAGCGGCCTACGAGCAGTACTTC
TRBV27,.,TRBJ2-3,once,CASSPFTTAADTQYF,TGTGCCAGCAGCCCGTTTACCACAGCAGCAGATACGCAGTATTTT
TRBV7-2,TRBD2,TRBJ2-1,once,CASSYSGGYEQFF,TGTGCCAGCAGCTATTCGGGAGGTTATGAGCAGTTCTTC
TRBV9,TRBD2,TRBJ2-1,few,CASSATSGLNGNEQFF,TGTGCCAGCAGCGCCACTAGCGGCCTGAATGGGAATGAGCAGTTCTTC
TRBV15,TRBD2,TRBJ2-1,.,CATSRAPGGTTNEQFF,TGTGCCACCAGCAGAGCCCCGGGAGGGACAACGAATGAGCAGTTCTTC
TRBV19,.,TRBJ2-7,.,CASSPTPGALSGYEQYF,TGTGCCAGTAGTCCTACGCCAGGGGCCCTTTCCGGATACGAGCAGTACTTC
TRBV5-1,.,TRBJ1-4,.,CASRASGATNEKLFF,TGCGCCAGCAGGGCCTCAGGGGCAACTAATGAAAAACTGTTTTTT
TRBV15,.,TRBJ2-7,few,CATSRDWDSVGYEQYF,TGTGCCACCAGCAGAGATTGGGACTCCGTCGGCTACGAGCAGTACTTC
TRBV4-1,TRBD2,TRBJ2-7,.,CASSLRLAGGPSYEQYF,TGCGCCAGCAGCCTCAGACTAGCGGGAGGGCCTTCCTACGAGCAGTACTTC
TRBV28,.,TRBJ1-2,.,CASRPPGGYGYTF,TGTGCCAGCAGACCCCCCGGGGGCTATGGCTACACCTTC
TRBV5-1,TRBD1,TRBJ2-3,.,CASSPDRGTDTQYF,TGCGCCAGCAGCCCGGACAGGGGAACAGATACGCAGTATTTT
TRBV7-9,TRBD2,TRBJ2-5,.,CSSSLAQVAGGPGETQYF,TGTTCCAGCAGCTTAGCGCAGGTAGCGGGAGGGCCTGGAGAGACCCAGTACTTC
TRBV19,.,TRBJ2-1,.,CASRTGGWGLMSYNEQFF,TGTGCCAGTAGGACCGGGGGATGGGGCCTTATGTCCTACAATGAGCAGTTCTTC
TRBV27,.,TRBJ1-4,once,CASSLLGATNEKLFF,TGTGCCAGCAGTTTACTGGGAGCAACTAATGAAAAACTGTTTTTT
TRBV30,.,TRBJ2-1,few,CAWRADLSYNEQFF,TGTGCCTGGAGAGCGGACCTCTCCTACAATGAGCAGTTCTTC
TRBV5-8,.,TRBJ2-3,.,CASSRGKHTDTQYF,TGTGCCAGCAGCCGCGGGAAACACACAGATACGCAGTATTTT